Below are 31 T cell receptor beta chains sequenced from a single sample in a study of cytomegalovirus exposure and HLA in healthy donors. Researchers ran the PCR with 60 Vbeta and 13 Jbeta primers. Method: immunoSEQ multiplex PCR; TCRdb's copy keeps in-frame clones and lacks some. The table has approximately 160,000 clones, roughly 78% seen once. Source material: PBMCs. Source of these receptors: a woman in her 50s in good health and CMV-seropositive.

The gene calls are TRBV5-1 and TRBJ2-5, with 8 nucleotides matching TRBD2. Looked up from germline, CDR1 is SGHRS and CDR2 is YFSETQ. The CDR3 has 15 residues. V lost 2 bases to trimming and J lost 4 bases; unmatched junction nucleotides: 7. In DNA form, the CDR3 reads TGCGCCAGCAGCTTAGTAACGGGGGGGGGAGAGACCCAGTACTTC. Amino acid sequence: CASSLVTGGGETQYF.

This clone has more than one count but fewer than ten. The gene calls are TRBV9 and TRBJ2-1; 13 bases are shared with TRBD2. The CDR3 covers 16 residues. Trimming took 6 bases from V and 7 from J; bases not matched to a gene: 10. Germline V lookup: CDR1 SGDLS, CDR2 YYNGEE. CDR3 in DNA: TGTGCCAGCACCACATCGGGACTAGCGGGGTTGAATGAGCAGTTCTTC. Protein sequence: CASTTSGLAGLNEQFF. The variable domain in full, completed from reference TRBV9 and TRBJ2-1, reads DSGVTQTPKHLITATGQRVTLRCSPRSGDLSVYWYQQSLDQGLQFLIQYYNGEERAKGNILERFSAQQFPDLHSELNLSSLELGDSALYFCASTTSGLAGLNEQFFGPGTRLTVL.

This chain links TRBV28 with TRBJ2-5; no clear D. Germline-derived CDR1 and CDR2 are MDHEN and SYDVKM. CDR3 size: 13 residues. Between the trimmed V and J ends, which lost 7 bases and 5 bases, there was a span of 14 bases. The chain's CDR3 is CASNVQIWETQYF. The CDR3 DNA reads TGTGCCAGCAACGTACAGATTTGGGAGACCCAGTACTTC.

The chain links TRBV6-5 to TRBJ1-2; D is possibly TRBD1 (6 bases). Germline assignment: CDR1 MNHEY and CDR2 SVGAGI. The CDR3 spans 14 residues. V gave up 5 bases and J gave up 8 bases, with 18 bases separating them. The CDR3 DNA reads TGTGCCAGCAGTCCGGCAGGGGAACTCTACGGCTACACCTTC. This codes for CASSPAGELYGYTF.

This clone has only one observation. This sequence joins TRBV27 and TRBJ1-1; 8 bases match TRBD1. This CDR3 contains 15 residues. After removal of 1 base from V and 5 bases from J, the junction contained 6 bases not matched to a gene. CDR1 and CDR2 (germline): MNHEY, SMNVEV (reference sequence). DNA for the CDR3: TGTGCCAGCAGTTTATATCAGGGGGCCTTGACTGAAGCTTTCTTT. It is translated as CASSLYQGALTEAFF.

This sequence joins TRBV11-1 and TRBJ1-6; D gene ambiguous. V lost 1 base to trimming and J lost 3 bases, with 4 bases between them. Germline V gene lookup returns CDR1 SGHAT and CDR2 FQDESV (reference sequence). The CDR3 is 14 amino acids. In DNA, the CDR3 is TGTGCCAGCAGCTTAGATAGCTATAATTCACCCCTCCACTTT. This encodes CASSLDSYNSPLHF.

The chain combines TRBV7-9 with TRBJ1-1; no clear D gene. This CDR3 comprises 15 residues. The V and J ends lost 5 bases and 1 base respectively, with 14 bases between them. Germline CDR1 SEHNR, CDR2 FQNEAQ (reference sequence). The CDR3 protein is CASSEQVTENTEAFF. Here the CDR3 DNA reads TGTGCCAGCAGCGAGCAAGTTACAGAGAACACTGAAGCTTTCTTT. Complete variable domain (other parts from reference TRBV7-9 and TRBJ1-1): DTGVSQNPRHKITKRGQNVTFRCDPISEHNRLYWYRQTLGQGPEFLTYFQNEAQLEKSRLLSDRFSAERPKGSFSTLEIQRTEQGDSAMYLCASSEQVTENTEAFFGQGTRLTVV.

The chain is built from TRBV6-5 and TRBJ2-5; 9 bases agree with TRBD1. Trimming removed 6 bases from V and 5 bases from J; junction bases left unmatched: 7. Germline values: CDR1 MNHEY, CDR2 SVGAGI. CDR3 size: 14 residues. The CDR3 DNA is TGTGCCAGCAGAAGACAGGGGGGGCACGAGACCCAGTACTTC. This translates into CASRRQGGHETQYF.

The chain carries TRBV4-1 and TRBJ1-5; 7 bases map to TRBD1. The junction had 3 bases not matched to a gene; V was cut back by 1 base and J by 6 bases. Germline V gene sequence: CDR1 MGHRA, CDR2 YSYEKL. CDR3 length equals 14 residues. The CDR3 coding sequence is TGCGCCAGCAGCCAAGGCCAGGGGGGTCAGCCCCAGCATTTT. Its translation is CASSQGQGGQPQHF.

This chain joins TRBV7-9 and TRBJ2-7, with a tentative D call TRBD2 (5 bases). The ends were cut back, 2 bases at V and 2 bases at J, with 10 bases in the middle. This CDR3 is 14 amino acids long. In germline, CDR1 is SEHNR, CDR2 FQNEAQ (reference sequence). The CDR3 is CASSLTRAPYEQYF. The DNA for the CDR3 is TGTGCCAGCAGCTTAACTAGGGCCCCCTACGAGCAGTACTTC.

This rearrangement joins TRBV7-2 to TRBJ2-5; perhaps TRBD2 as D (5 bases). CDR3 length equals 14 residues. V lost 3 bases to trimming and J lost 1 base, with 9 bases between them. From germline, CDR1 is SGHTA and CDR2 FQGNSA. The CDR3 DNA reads TGTGCCAGCAGCTTCGGACTCGTCCAAGAGACCCAGTACTTC. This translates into CASSFGLVQETQYF.

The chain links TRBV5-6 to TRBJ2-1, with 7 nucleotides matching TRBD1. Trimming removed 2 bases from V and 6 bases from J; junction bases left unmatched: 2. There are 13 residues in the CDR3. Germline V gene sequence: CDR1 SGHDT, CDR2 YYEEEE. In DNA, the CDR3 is TGTGCCAGCAGCTTCACAGGGGTCAATGAGCAGTTCTTC. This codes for CASSFTGVNEQFF. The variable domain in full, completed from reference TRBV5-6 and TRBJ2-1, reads DAGVTQSPTHLIKTRGQQVTLRCSPKSGHDTVSWYQQALGQGPQFIFQYYEEEERQRGNFPDRFSGHQFPNYSSELNVNALLLGDSALYLCASSFTGVNEQFFGPGTRLTVL.

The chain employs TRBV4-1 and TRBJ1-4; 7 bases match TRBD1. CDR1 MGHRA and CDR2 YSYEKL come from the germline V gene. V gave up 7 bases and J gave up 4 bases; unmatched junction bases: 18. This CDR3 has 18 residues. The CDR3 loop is CASTLTGVIGTDNEKLFF. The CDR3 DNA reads TGCGCCAGCACCCTGACCGGGGTGATAGGGACAGATAATGAAAAACTGTTTTTT.

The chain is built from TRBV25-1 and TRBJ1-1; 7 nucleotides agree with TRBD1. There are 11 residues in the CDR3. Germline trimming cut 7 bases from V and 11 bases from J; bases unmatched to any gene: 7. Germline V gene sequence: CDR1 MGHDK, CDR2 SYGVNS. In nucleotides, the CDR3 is TGTGCCAGCACCCCAGGGGGTACGGCTTTCTTT. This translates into CASTPGGTAFF.

CDR3 protein: CASSSQQGLNTEAFF. DNA for the CDR3: TGTGCCAGCAGCTCGCAGCAGGGTCTGAACACTGAAGCTTTCTTT. This sequence joins TRBV5-5 and TRBJ1-1, with a tentative D call TRBD1 (5 bases). This CDR3 region has 15 residues. Trimming stripped 3 bases from V and 0 bases from J, with 12 bases between. Looked up from germline, CDR1 is SGHKS and CDR2 is YYEKEE (reference sequence).

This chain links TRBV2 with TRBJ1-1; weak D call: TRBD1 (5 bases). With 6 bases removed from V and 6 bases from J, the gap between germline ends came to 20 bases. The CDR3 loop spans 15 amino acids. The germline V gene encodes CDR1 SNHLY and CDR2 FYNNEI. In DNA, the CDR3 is TGTGCCAGCAGGGGGGGGGAGGGGCGGAGGGCTGAAGCTTTCTTT. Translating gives CASRGGEGRRAEAFF.

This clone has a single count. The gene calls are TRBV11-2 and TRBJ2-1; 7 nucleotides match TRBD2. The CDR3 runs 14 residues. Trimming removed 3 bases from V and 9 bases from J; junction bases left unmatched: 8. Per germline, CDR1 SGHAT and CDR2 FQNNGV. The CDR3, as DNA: TGTGCCAGCAGCTTCTCACCCAGGGAGGGTGAGCAGTTCTTC. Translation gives CASSFSPREGEQFF. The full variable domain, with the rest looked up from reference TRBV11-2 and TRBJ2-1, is EAGVAQSPRYKIIEKRQSVAFWCNPISGHATLYWYQQILGQGPKLLIQFQNNGVVDDSQLPKDRFSAERLKGVDSTLKIQPAKLEDSAVYLCASSFSPREGEQFFGPGTRLTVL.

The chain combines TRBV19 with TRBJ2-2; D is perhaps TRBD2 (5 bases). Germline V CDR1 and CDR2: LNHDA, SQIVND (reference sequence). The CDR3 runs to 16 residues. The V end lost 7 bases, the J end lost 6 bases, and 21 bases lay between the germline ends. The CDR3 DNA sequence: TGTGCCAGTATCCAATCTAGCCTTACACGCCCCGGGGAGCTGTTTTTT. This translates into CASIQSSLTRPGELFF.

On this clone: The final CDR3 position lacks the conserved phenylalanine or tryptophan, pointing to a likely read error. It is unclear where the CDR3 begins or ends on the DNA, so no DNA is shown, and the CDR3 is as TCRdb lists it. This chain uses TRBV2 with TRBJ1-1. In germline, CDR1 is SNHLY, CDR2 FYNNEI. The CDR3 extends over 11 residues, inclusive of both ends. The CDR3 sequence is CASSEYSRVLV.

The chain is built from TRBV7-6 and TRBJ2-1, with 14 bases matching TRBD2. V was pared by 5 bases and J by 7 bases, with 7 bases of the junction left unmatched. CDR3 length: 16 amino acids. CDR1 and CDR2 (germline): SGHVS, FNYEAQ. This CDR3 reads CASSPTGTSGSNEQFF. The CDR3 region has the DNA TGTGCCAGCAGCCCGACCGGGACTAGCGGGAGTAATGAGCAGTTCTTC.

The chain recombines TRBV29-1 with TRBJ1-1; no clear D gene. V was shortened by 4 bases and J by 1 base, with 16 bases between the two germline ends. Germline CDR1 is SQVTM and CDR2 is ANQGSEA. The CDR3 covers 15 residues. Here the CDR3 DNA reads TGCAGCGTTGTCATTGGAGGACGGACGAACACTGAAGCTTTCTTT. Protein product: CSVVIGGRTNTEAFF.

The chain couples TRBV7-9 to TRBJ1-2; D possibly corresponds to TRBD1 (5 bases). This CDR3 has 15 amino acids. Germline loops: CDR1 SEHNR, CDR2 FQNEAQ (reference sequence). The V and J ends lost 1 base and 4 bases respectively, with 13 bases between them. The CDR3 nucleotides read TGTGCCAGCAGCTTAGATCGGGGGTTGGTCTATGGCTACACCTTC. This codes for CASSLDRGLVYGYTF.

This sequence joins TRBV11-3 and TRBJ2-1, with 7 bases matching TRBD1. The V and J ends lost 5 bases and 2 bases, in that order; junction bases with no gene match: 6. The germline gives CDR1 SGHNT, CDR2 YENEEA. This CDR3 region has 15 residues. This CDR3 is CASSQTGQPYNEQFF. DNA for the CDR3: TGTGCCAGCAGCCAGACGGGACAGCCCTACAATGAGCAGTTCTTC.

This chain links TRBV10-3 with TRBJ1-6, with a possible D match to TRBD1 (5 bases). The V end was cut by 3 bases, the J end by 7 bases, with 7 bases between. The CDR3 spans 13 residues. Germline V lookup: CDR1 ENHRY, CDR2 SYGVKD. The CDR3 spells CAISEKGNSPLHF. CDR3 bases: TGTGCCATCAGTGAAAAGGGGAATTCACCCCTCCACTTT.

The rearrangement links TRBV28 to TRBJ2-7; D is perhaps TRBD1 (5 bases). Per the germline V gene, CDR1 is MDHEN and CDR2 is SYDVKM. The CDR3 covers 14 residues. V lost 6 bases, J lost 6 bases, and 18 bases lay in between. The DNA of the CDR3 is TGTGCCAGCAGCTCTACAGGCTCAGGAAGCGAGCAGTACTTC. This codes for CASSSTGSGSEQYF.

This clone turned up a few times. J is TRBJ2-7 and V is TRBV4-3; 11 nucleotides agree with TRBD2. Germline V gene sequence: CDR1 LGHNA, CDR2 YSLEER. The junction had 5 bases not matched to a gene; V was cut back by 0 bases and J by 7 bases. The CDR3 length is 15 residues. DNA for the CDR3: TGCGCCAGCAGCCAAGACACTCTAGCGGGAGGTGAGCAGTACTTC. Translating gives CASSQDTLAGGEQYF.

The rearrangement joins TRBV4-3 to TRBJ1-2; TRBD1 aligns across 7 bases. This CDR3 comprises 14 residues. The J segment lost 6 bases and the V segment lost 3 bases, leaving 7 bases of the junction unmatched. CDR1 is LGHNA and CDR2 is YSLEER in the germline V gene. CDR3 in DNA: TGCGCCAGCAGCCAGAACATCAGGGGGGATGGCTACACCTTC. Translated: CASSQNIRGDGYTF.

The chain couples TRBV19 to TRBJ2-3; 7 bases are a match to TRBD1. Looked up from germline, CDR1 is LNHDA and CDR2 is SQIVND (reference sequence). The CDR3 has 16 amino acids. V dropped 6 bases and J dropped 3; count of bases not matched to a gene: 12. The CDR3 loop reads CASSPDGTVMTDTQYF. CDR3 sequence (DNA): TGTGCCAGTAGCCCCGACGGGACAGTGATGACAGATACGCAGTATTTT.

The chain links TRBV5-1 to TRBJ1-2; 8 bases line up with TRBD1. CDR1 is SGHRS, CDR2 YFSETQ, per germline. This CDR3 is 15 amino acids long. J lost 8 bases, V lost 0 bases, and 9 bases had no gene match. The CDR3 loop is CASSLVSGQAGGYTF. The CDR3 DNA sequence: TGCGCCAGCAGCTTGGTCTCGGGACAGGCGGGAGGCTACACCTTC.

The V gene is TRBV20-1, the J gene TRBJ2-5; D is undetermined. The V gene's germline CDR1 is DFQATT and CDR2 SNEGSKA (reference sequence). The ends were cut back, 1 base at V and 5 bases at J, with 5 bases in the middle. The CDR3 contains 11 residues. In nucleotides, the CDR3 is TGCAGTGCTAGAGCCCGGGAGACCCAGTACTTC. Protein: CSARARETQYF.

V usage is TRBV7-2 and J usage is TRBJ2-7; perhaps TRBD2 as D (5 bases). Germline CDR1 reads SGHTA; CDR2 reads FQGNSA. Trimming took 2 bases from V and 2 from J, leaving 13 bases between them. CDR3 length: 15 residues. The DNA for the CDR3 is TGTGCCAGCAGCTTATCCTCTGCTAGCACCTACGAGCAGTACTTC. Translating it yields CASSLSSASTYEQYF.